The entry below gives a single T cell receptor (beta chain) sequence along with its context. During active infection, Seattle patients enrolled and were then monitored through disease. This sample is part of a study of blood T cell repertoires in COVID-19. On the study more broadly: COVID-19 samples, acute and convalescent, were from the United States, Italy and Spain. T cells, B-cell-depleted T cells, or PBMCs provided the cDNA or gDNA that served as material.

The CDR3 runs 15 residues. V was cut by 5 bases and J by 0 bases, with 10 bases left in between. CDR1 SGHVS and CDR2 FQNEAQ come from the germline V gene. Authors' methods: Quantification of nucleated cells was approximated via reference gene primer amplification. Using immunoSEQ multiplex PCR, the repertoire was profiled, and TCRdb retains in-frame clones only, with some absent. The V and J calls and the clone size are those of that table, but D and trimming were determined from the DNA. This sample has some 120,000 clones, with approximately 74% found just once. The receptor comes from a man older than 75 with COVID-19, enrolled during active disease. The material sequenced was peripheral blood. The chain uses TRBV7-8 and TRBJ1-4, with D possibly being TRBD1 (6 bases). This CDR3 reads CASSAGAATNEKLFF. CDR3 bases: TGTGCCAGCAGCGCAGGGGCCGCAACTAATGAAAAACTGTTTTTT. The variable domain in full, completed from reference TRBV7-8 and TRBJ1-4, reads GAGVSQSPRYKVAKRGQDVALRCDPISGHVSLFWYQQALGQGPEFLTYFQNEAQLDKSGLPSDRFFAERPEGSVSTLKIQRTQQEDSAVYLCASSAGAATNEKLFFGSGTQLSVL.